These T cell receptor beta chains were read from a single sample in a study of blood T cell repertoires in COVID-19. Produced via immunoSEQ multiplex PCR; TCRdb's table is partial and in-frame only. The sample consists of 150,000 to 200,000 clones, 80% to 90% of them appearing once. The sequenced material came from peripheral blood. The receptors derive from a man aged 60-69 years with acute or convalescent COVID-19. Both conserved end residues are part of each CDR3. D genes are given only for firm matches. Size values are once, few and many counts, or a class for expanded clones, and some rows have none.

v_gene	d_gene	j_gene	abundance	CDR3aa	CDR3nt
TRBV11-2	TRBD1	TRBJ2-1	NA	CASSLEGGAHNEQFF	TGTGCCAGCAGCTTAGAAGGGGGCGCCCACAATGAGCAGTTCTTC
TRBV19	NA	TRBJ1-3	NA	CASSPAPGGPTIYF	TGTGCCAGTAGTCCCGCCCCGGGAGGGCCGACCATATATTTT
TRBV11-3	NA	TRBJ2-1	NA	CASSLDPRDEQFF	TGTGCCAGCAGCTTAGATCCCCGTGATGAGCAGTTCTTC
TRBV10-2	NA	TRBJ1-2	NA	CASRRTEDYGYTF	TGCGCCAGCCGACGGACAGAAGACTATGGCTACACCTTC
TRBV4-1	TRBD2	TRBJ2-1	NA	CASSAPGTRSDNEQFF	TGCGCCAGCAGCGCCCCCGGGACTAGGAGCGACAATGAGCAGTTCTTC
TRBV6-1	NA	TRBJ1-4	NA	CASSVLRQATNEKLFF	TGTGCCAGCAGTGTATTAAGACAAGCAACTAATGAAAAACTGTTTTTT
TRBV24-1	TRBD1	TRBJ1-5	NA	CATSDHGQARGNQPQHF	TGTGCCACCAGTGACCACGGACAGGCTAGGGGCAATCAGCCCCAGCATTTT
TRBV9	NA	TRBJ2-2	NA	CASSVAPGKNTGELFF	TGTGCCAGCAGCGTAGCCCCAGGGAAGAACACCGGGGAGCTGTTTTTT
TRBV20-1	NA	TRBJ1-2	NA	CSAPKNAGYTF	TGCAGTGCTCCTAAAAACGCGGGCTACACCTTC
TRBV7-6	NA	TRBJ2-2	NA	CASSPSSDGGAPTGELFF	TGTGCCAGCAGCCCTTCCTCGGACGGGGGAGCACCCACCGGGGAGCTGTTTTTT
TRBV6-5	TRBD1	TRBJ1-4	NA	CASSPDRGTNEKLFF	TGTGCCAGCAGCCCGGACAGGGGTACTAATGAAAAACTGTTTTTT
TRBV6-5	NA	TRBJ1-2	NA	CASSYIGRGEGYTF	TGTGCCAGCAGTTACATCGGCAGGGGAGAGGGCTACACCTTC
TRBV11-2	NA	TRBJ2-6	NA	CASSLGVAGANVLTF	TGTGCCAGCAGCTTAGGAGTTGCGGGGGCCAACGTCCTGACTTTC
TRBV9	NA	TRBJ2-1	NA	CASSVGAWQFF	TGTGCCAGCAGCGTTGGGGCTTGGCAGTTCTTC
TRBV6-5	NA	TRBJ1-3	NA	CASSGIWISGNTIYF	TGTGCCAGCAGCGGGATCTGGATTTCTGGAAACACCATATATTTT
TRBV6-5	NA	TRBJ2-2	NA	CASSPGQNTGELFF	TGTGCCAGCAGTCCAGGCCAGAACACCGGGGAGCTGTTTTTT
TRBV5-4	TRBD1	TRBJ1-5	NA	CASSLWGQRSQHF	TGTGCCAGCAGCTTGTGGGGACAGAGGTCCCAGCATTTT
TRBV10-1	TRBD1	TRBJ1-3	once	CARTGNSGNTIYF	TGCGCCAGGACAGGGAATTCTGGAAACACCATATATTTT
TRBV3-1/TRBV3-2	NA	TRBJ1-4	NA	CASSRTQAGNEKLFF	TGTGCCAGCAGCCGAACACAGGCTGGTAATGAAAAACTGTTTTTT
TRBV14	TRBD2	TRBJ2-2	once	CASSQLGRGRTGELFF	TGTGCCAGCAGCCAACTCGGGAGGGGAAGGACCGGGGAGCTGTTTTTT
TRBV27	TRBD1	TRBJ1-5	NA	CASSPGQGGYQPQHF	TGTGCCAGCAGTCCAGGACAGGGAGGGTATCAGCCCCAGCATTTT
TRBV19	NA	TRBJ1-4	NA	CASSITVTNEKLFF	TGTGCCAGTAGTATAACAGTAACTAATGAAAAACTGTTTTTT
TRBV18	TRBD1	TRBJ2-3	NA	CASSQKGAYTDTQYF	TGTGCCAGCTCACAAAAGGGGGCCTACACAGATACGCAGTATTTT
TRBV7-3	NA	TRBJ1-1	few	CASSSGLSNTEAFF	TGTGCCAGCAGCTCGGGACTGTCGAACACTGAAGCTTTCTTT
TRBV6-5	TRBD1	TRBJ1-5	NA	CASSIQGREPQHF	TGTGCCAGCAGTATACAGGGGCGGGAGCCCCAGCATTTT
TRBV10-1	TRBD1	TRBJ2-2	few	CASSTGANTGELFF	TGCGCCAGCAGTACAGGGGCGAACACCGGGGAGCTGTTTTTT
TRBV11-2	TRBD2	TRBJ2-2	few	CASSWEGLNTGELFF	TGTGCCAGCAGCTGGGAGGGCCTGAACACCGGGGAGCTGTTTTTT
TRBV27	TRBD2	TRBJ2-2	once	CASSLSSREGTGELFF	TGTGCCAGCAGTTTATCTTCCAGGGAGGGCACCGGGGAGCTGTTTTTT
TRBV20-1	NA	TRBJ2-7	NA	CSAKSGLEQYF	TGCAGTGCCAAGTCAGGGCTCGAGCAGTACTTC
TRBV2	NA	TRBJ1-5	NA	CASSGEYSNQPQHF	TGTGCCAGCAGTGGAGAGTATAGCAATCAGCCCCAGCATTTT
TRBV6-2/TRBV6-3	TRBD1	TRBJ2-7	NA	CASRPTSGQGKYEQYF	TGTGCCAGCAGACCTACTTCGGGACAGGGGAAGTACGAGCAGTACTTC
TRBV30	TRBD2	TRBJ2-3	NA	CAWSVLLAGGTDTQYF	TGTGCCTGGAGTGTACTACTAGCGGGGGGAACAGATACGCAGTATTTT
TRBV11-2	NA	TRBJ1-2	NA	CASRNPGGGPFYGYTF	TGTGCCAGCAGGAACCCCGGGGGGGGCCCTTTTTATGGCTACACCTTC
TRBV5-1	NA	TRBJ2-2	NA	CASRSGGKTGELFF	TGCGCCAGCAGATCAGGCGGGAAAACCGGGGAGCTGTTTTTT
TRBV5-6	NA	TRBJ2-7	NA	CASSFVWSADKVNEQYF	TGTGCCAGCAGCTTTGTGTGGAGCGCAGATAAAGTAAACGAGCAGTACTTC